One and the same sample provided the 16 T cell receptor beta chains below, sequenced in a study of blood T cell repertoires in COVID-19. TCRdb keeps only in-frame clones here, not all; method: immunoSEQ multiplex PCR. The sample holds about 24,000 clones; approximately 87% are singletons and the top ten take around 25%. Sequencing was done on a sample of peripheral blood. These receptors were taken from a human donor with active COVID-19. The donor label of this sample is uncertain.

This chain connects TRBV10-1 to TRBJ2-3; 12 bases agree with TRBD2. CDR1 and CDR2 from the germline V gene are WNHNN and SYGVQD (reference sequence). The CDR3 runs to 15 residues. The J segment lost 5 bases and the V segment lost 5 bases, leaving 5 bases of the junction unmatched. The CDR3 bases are TGCGCCAGCAGTACGGGACTAGCGGGCAGAGATACGCAGTATTTT. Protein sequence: CASSTGLAGRDTQYF.

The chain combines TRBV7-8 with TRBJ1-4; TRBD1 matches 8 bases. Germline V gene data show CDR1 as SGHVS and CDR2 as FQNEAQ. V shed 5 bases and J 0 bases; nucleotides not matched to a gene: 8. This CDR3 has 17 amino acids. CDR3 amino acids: CASSPRDRPATNEKLFF. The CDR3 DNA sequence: TGTGCCAGCAGCCCACGGGACAGGCCTGCAACTAATGAAAAACTGTTTTTT.

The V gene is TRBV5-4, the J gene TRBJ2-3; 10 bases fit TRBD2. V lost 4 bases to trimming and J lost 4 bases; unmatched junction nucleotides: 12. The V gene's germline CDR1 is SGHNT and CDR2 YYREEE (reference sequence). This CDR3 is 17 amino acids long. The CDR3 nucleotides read TGTGCCAGCAGCCGTGGCCTAGCGGGAGTGGAGGCAGATACGCAGTATTTT. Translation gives CASSRGLAGVEADTQYF. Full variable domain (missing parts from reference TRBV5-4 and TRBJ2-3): ETGVTQSPTHLIKTRGQQVTLRCSSQSGHNTVSWYQQALGQGPQFIFQYYREEENGRGNFPPRFSGLQFPNYSSELNVNALELDDSALYLCASSRGLAGVEADTQYFGPGTRLTVL.

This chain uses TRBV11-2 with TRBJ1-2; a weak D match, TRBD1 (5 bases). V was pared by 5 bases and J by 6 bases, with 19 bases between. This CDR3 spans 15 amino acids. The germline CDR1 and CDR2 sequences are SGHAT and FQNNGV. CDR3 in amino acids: CASSPRAGNVHGYTF. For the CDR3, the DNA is TGTGCCAGCAGCCCCCGGGCAGGGAACGTTCATGGCTACACCTTC.

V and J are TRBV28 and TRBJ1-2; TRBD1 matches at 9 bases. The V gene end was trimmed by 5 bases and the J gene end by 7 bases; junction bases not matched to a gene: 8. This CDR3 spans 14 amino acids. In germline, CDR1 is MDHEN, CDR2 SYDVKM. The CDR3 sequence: CASSVTGGTVGYTF. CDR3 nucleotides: TGTGCCAGCAGTGTCACAGGGGGCACGGTTGGCTACACCTTC.

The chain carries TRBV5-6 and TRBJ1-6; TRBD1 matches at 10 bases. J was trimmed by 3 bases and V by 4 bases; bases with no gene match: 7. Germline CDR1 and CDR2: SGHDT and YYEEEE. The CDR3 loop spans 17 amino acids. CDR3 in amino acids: CASSPGQGNGYNSPLHF. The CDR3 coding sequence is TGTGCCAGCAGCCCGGGACAGGGGAATGGCTATAATTCACCCCTCCACTTT.

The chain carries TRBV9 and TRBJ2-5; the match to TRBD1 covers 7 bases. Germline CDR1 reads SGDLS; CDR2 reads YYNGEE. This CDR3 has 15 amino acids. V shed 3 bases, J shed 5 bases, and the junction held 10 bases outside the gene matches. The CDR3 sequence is CASSAGQVTIETQYF. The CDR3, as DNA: TGTGCCAGCAGCGCCGGACAGGTCACGATTGAGACCCAGTACTTC. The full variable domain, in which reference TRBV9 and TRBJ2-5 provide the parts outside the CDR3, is DSGVTQTPKHLITATGQRVTLRCSPRSGDLSVYWYQQSLDQGLQFLIQYYNGEERAKGNILERFSAQQFPDLHSELNLSSLELGDSALYFCASSAGQVTIETQYFGPGTRLLVL.

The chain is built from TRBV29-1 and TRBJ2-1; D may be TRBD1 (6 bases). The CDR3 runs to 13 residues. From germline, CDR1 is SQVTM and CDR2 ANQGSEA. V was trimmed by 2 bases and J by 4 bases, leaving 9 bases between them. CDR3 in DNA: TGCAGCGTTGAACGGACAGATTACAATGAGCAGTTCTTC. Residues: CSVERTDYNEQFF.

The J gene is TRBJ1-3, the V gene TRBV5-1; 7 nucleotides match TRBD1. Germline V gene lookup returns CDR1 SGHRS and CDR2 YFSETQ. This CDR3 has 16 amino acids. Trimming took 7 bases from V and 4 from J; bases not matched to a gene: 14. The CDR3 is CASSDPGQSSGNTIYF. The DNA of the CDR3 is TGCGCCAGCTCGGACCCGGGACAGTCCTCAGGAAACACCATATATTTT.

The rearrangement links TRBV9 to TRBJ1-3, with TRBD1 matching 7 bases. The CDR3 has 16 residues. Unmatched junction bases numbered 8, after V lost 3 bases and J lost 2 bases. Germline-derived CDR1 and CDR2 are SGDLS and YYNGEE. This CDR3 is CASSATGDRAGNTIYF. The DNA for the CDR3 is TGTGCCAGCAGCGCAACCGGGGACAGAGCTGGAAACACCATATATTTT.

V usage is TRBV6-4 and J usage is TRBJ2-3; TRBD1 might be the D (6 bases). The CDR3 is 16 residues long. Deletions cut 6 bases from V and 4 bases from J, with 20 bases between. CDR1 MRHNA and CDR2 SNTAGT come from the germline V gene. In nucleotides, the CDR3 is TGTGCCAGCAGCCTTCAAGGGGGAAATGGCCCAGATACGCAGTATTTT. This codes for CASSLQGGNGPDTQYF.

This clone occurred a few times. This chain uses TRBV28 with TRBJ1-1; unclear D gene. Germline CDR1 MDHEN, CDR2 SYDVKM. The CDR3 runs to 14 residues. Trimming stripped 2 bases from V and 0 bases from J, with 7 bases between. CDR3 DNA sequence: TGTGCCAGCAGTTTAGGCCTTATGAACACTGAAGCTTTCTTT. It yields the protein CASSLGLMNTEAFF.

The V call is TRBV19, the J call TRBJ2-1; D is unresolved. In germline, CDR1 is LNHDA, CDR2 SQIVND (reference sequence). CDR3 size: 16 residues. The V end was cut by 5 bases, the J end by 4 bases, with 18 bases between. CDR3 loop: CASSGEQSIIYNEQFF. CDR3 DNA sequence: TGTGCCAGTAGTGGTGAACAGAGTATCATTTACAATGAGCAGTTCTTC.

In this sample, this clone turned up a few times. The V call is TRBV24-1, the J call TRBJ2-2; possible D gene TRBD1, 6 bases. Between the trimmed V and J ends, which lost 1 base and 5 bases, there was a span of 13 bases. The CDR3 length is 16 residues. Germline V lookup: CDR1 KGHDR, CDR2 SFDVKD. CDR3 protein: CATSDFKGDGTGELFF. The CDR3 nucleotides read TGTGCCACCAGTGATTTTAAGGGGGACGGGACCGGGGAGCTGTTTTTT.

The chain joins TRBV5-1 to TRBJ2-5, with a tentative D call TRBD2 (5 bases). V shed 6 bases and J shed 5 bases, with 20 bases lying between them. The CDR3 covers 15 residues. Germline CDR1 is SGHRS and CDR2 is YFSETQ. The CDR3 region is CASTPPTAGEETQYF. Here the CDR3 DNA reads TGCGCCAGCACACCCCCTACAGCCGGGGAGGAGACCCAGTACTTC. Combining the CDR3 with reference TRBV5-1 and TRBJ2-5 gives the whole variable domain KAGVTQTPRYLIKTRGQQVTLSCSPISGHRSVSWYQQTPGQGLQFLFEYFSETQRNKGNFPGRFSGRQFSNSRSEMNVSTLELGDSALYLCASTPPTAGEETQYFGPGTRLLVL.

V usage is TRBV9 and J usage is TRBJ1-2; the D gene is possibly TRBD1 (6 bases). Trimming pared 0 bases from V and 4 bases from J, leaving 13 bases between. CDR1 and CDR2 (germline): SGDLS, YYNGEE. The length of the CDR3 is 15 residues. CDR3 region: CASSVDGRGSYGYTF. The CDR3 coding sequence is TGTGCCAGCAGCGTAGATGGCAGGGGAAGCTATGGCTACACCTTC. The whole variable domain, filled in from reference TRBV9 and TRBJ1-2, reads DSGVTQTPKHLITATGQRVTLRCSPRSGDLSVYWYQQSLDQGLQFLIQYYNGEERAKGNILERFSAQQFPDLHSELNLSSLELGDSALYFCASSVDGRGSYGYTFGSGTRLTVV.